Listed here is a single T cell receptor (beta chain). Its antigen is still unknown. This CDR3 is built from 13 residues. Per the germline V gene, CDR1 is MNHNS and CDR2 is SASEGT. V shed 10 bases, J shed 3 bases, and the junction held 5 bases outside the gene matches. From CD4+ cells came CD45RA+ naive and CD45RA-negative memory subsets. This record comes from a study of shared clonotypes between healthy human individuals. Sequencing used immunoSEQ multiplex PCR; TCRdb keeps in-frame clones, though not all of them. This sample has 2 million to 2.5 million clones, with 85% to 95% found just once. Study results and caveats: Non-shared clonotypes were found to have lower generation probabilities than the clonotypes that were shared by all four of the sorted-subset donors. What naive subsets generally showed was a larger estimated richness than memory subsets showed.

J is TRBJ2-7 and V is TRBV6-1, with TRBD2 matching over 11 bases. The sequenced material came from naive CD4+ T cells from PBMCs. Subset described: CD45RA+ positively selected. The clonotype was recovered from a man aged 18 to 30 in good health. Some clones in this sample may be carry-over from other donors' samples. Here the CDR3 reads CATRLAGIYEQYF. The CDR3 region has the DNA TGTGCCACCAGACTAGCGGGAATCTACGAGCAGTACTTC.